These 18 T cell receptor beta chains were all obtained from the same sample, sequenced in a study of T-cell memory formation after mild COVID-19. TCRdb re-derived calls from the 5' RACE reads in MiXCR, one entry per CDR3 protein. The sample lists about 560,000 distinct CDR3 sequences; roughly 17% were seen once. Sequencing was performed on PBMCs or a T cell subset sorted from them (not recorded which). All receptors come from an adult woman who had mild COVID-19 (a few samples of this study predate the infection). Cell type and time point are not known.

This clonotype was counted many times. The rearrangement joins TRBV9 to TRBJ2-2; 10 nucleotides line up with TRBD1. Germline V gives CDR1 SGDLS, CDR2 YYNGEE. The length of the CDR3 is 16 residues. The trim removed 2 bases at V and 5 bases at J, leaving 6 bases unmatched. CDR3 nucleotides: TGTGCCAGCAGCGTGCTGTCGGGACAGGGGACCGGGGAGCTGTTTTTT. It encodes CASSVLSGQGTGELFF.

There are a few counts of this clonotype. The rearrangement joins TRBV7-9 to TRBJ1-1; 7 nucleotides align to TRBD1. The CDR3 has 15 amino acids. Per germline, CDR1 SEHNR and CDR2 FQNEAQ (reference sequence). Losses at the gene ends were 5 bases for V and 1 base for J; bases not matched to a gene: 7. CDR3: CASSLWTGSNTEAFF. The DNA of the CDR3 is TGTGCCAGCAGCCTCTGGACAGGCTCGAACACTGAAGCTTTCTTT. Supplemented by reference TRBV7-9 and TRBJ1-1, the full variable domain reads DTGVSQNPRHKITKRGQNVTFRCDPISEHNRLYWYRQTLGQGPEFLTYFQNEAQLEKSRLLSDRFSAERPKGSFSTLEIQRTEQGDSAMYLCASSLWTGSNTEAFFGQGTRLTVV.

In its sample, this clonotype was seen a few times. This chain links TRBV7-2 with TRBJ2-1; D remains unclear. Germline assignment: CDR1 SGHTA and CDR2 FQGNSA. The V end lost 5 bases, the J end lost 9 bases, and 17 bases lay between the germline ends. CDR3 length equals 14 residues. The CDR3 loop reads CASSPRAGNSEQFF. CDR3 coding DNA: TGTGCCAGCAGCCCCCGGGCTGGAAATAGTGAGCAGTTCTTC.

This clonotype turned up a few times. This rearrangement joins TRBV29-1 to TRBJ2-7; 9 bases fit TRBD1. Germline trimming cut 4 bases from V and 7 bases from J; bases unmatched to any gene: 11. Per germline, CDR1 SQVTM and CDR2 ANQGSEA. There are 14 residues in the CDR3. CDR3 protein: CSVGTGAFRGEQYF. CDR3 DNA sequence: TGCAGCGTTGGGACAGGGGCCTTCCGCGGTGAGCAGTACTTC.

The chain couples TRBV5-5 to TRBJ2-3, with D tentatively TRBD2 (5 bases). Germline CDR1 and CDR2: SGHKS and YYEKEE (reference sequence). The CDR3 sequence is 16 residues long. V lost 4 bases to trimming and J lost 0 bases, with 15 bases between them. The CDR3 sequence: CASSRTPGTSTDTQYF. CDR3 nucleotide sequence: TGTGCCAGCAGCCGAACCCCGGGAACTAGCACAGATACGCAGTATTTT.

This clonotype has a count of ten or more. The chain combines TRBV6-4 with TRBJ2-3; D not resolved. Germline V gives CDR1 MRHNA, CDR2 SNTAGT. The V and J ends lost 2 bases and 2 bases respectively, with 5 bases between them. This CDR3 is 13 amino acids long. This chain's CDR3 is CASSDGYTDTQYF. CDR3 in DNA: TGTGCCAGCAGTGACGGGTACACAGATACGCAGTATTTT.

The chain joins TRBV3-1 to TRBJ1-2; tentatively, D is TRBD1 (6 bases). The CDR3 extends over 12 amino acids. V lost 11 bases and J lost 8, with 18 bases in between. CDR1 and CDR2 from the germline V gene are LGHDT and YNNKEL (reference sequence). DNA for the CDR3: TGTGCCGCTGGACGGGGGGCGGAAGGCTACACCTTC. Amino acids: CAAGRGAEGYTF.

The sample holds a few counts of this clonotype. The CDR3 nucleotides read TGTGCCAGCAGTTTGGCGGGTAGGAGCAATCAGCCCCAGCATTTT. Encoded protein: CASSLAGRSNQPQHF. V is TRBV12-3 or TRBV12-4 and J is TRBJ1-5; no reliable D call. V was shortened by 3 bases and J by 1 base, with 10 bases between the two germline ends. This CDR3 region has 15 residues.

This clonotype was recorded at least ten times. The chain carries TRBV12-3 or TRBV12-4 and TRBJ2-1; possible D gene TRBD2, 6 bases. Deletions cut 4 bases from V and 4 bases from J, with 14 bases between. CDR3 size: 15 residues. The DNA for the CDR3 is TGTGCCAGCAGTTCTCCGGGGGACGCGTACAATGAGCAGTTCTTC. Its protein is CASSSPGDAYNEQFF.

This chain joins TRBV7-8 and TRBJ2-1; D unresolved. The CDR3 consists of 11 residues. Germline V CDR1 and CDR2: SGHVS, FQNEAQ. V lost 5 bases, J lost 9 bases, and 8 bases lay in between. CDR3 in DNA: TGTGCCAGCAGCCCCCAGGTTGAGCAGTTCTTC. This gives the protein CASSPQVEQFF.

The sample holds a few counts of this clonotype. This sequence joins TRBV6-5 and TRBJ1-2, with 9 bases aligning to TRBD1. This CDR3 is built from 15 residues. V was pared by 5 bases and J by 4 bases, with 8 bases of the junction left unmatched. CDR1 and CDR2 (germline): MNHEY, SVGAGI. CDR3 residues: CASSVTGTGRYGYTF. The CDR3 DNA is TGTGCCAGCAGTGTAACCGGGACAGGGCGCTATGGCTACACCTTC.

This chain uses TRBV6-5 with TRBJ2-1, with a possible D match to TRBD1 (6 bases). CDR3 length: 14 residues. Germline CDR1 and CDR2: MNHEY and SVGAGI. Trimming stripped 7 bases from V and 8 bases from J, with 18 bases between. The CDR3 protein is CASTPRLAGDEQFF. Written as DNA, the CDR3 is TGTGCCAGCACGCCGAGGCTAGCAGGGGATGAGCAGTTCTTC.

This sequence joins TRBV7-9 and TRBJ2-3; tentative D call: TRBD2 (5 bases). The CDR3 loop spans 15 amino acids. Germline values: CDR1 SEHNR, CDR2 FQNEAQ (reference sequence). The V end lost 5 bases, the J end lost 3 bases, and 15 bases lay between the germline ends. CDR3 nucleotide sequence: TGTGCCAGCAGCACGGTGGAGGTTAGGACAGATACGCAGTATTTT. It translates to CASSTVEVRTDTQYF. Together with reference TRBV7-9 and TRBJ2-3, the CDR3 gives the full variable domain: DTGVSQNPRHKITKRGQNVTFRCDPISEHNRLYWYRQTLGQGPEFLTYFQNEAQLEKSRLLSDRFSAERPKGSFSTLEIQRTEQGDSAMYLCASSTVEVRTDTQYFGPGTRLTVL.

This clonotype was recorded once. V is TRBV2 and J is TRBJ1-5, with D unclear. Germline loops: CDR1 SNHLY, CDR2 FYNNEI. CDR3 length: 16 residues. Deletions cut 4 bases from V and 0 bases from J, with 13 bases between. CDR3 bases: TGTGCCAGCAGTGGTAGGACCACGAATAGCAATCAGCCCCAGCATTTT. Its protein is CASSGRTTNSNQPQHF.

The rearrangement links TRBV12-3 or TRBV12-4 to TRBJ2-5; 11 nucleotides line up with TRBD2. There are 15 residues in the CDR3. The J segment lost 7 bases and the V segment lost 4 bases, leaving 8 bases of the junction unmatched. CDR3 DNA sequence: TGTGCCAGCAGTTCGCGACTAGCGGGGTCCCGGACCCAGTACTTC. It yields the protein CASSSRLAGSRTQYF.

This clonotype was observed a handful of times. At one boundary the junction diverges from the germline segment, which might be a read error. CDR3 amino acids: CASSWSGGGTDTQYF. The CDR3 DNA is TGTGCTAGCAGCTGGAGTGGCGGGGGCACAGATACGCAGTATTTT. The chain has TRBV7-7 and TRBJ2-3, with a tentative D call TRBD2 (6 bases). The CDR3 has 15 amino acids. Germline lookup yields CDR1 SSHAT and CDR2 FNYEAQ (reference sequence).

This chain connects TRBV19 to TRBJ2-3; possibly TRBD2 for D (5 bases). V gave up 7 bases and J gave up 2 bases, with 13 bases separating them. This CDR3 comprises 14 residues. Germline V lookup: CDR1 LNHDA, CDR2 SQIVND (reference sequence). CDR3 amino acids: CASKRGPSTDTQYF. Written as DNA, the CDR3 is TGTGCCAGTAAACGAGGGCCCTCCACAGATACGCAGTATTTT.

The rearrangement links TRBV19 to TRBJ2-7; 8 bases are a match to TRBD1. Germline values: CDR1 LNHDA, CDR2 SQIVND (reference sequence). The CDR3 contains 16 residues. The ends lost 3 bases at V and 4 bases at J; junction bases unmatched: 11. Written as DNA, the CDR3 is TGTGCCAGTAGTATGAAACGGACAGGGTCCCCGTACGAGCAGTACTTC. Protein: CASSMKRTGSPYEQYF. The variable domain in full, completed from reference TRBV19 and TRBJ2-7, reads DGGITQSPKYLFRKEGQNVTLSCEQNLNHDAMYWYRQDPGQGLRLIYYSQIVNDFQKGDIAEGYSVSREKKESFPLTVTSAQKNPTAFYLCASSMKRTGSPYEQYFGPGTRLTVT.